Below are 24 T cell receptor beta chains sequenced from a single sample in a study of siplizumab effects on memory and regulatory T cells. Only in-frame clones appear in the TCRdb table, and some are missing; sequencing was by immunoSEQ multiplex PCR. Among over 85,000 clones listed, around 90% were seen once. The sequenced material came from CD4+ T cells sorted from blood. These receptors were obtained from a human donor in good health.

DNA of the CDR3: TGTGCCAGCAGCGTAGCGGACAGATATAATTCACCCCTCCACTTT. Its protein product is CASSVADRYNSPLHF. The genes are TRBV9 and TRBJ1-6, with TRBD1 as a possible D gene (6 bases). This CDR3 spans 15 amino acids. The V and J ends lost 0 bases and 4 bases respectively, with 8 bases between them. The germline CDR1 and CDR2 sequences are SGDLS and YYNGEE.

This sequence joins TRBV28 and TRBJ2-5; D is undetermined. Germline-derived CDR1 and CDR2 are MDHEN and SYDVKM. The V end lost 2 bases, the J end lost 1 base, and 8 bases lay between the germline ends. This CDR3 contains 14 residues. In nucleotides, the CDR3 is TGTGCCAGCAGTTTACAGTACAGCCAAGAGACCCAGTACTTC. Protein product: CASSLQYSQETQYF.

The rearrangement links TRBV5-1 to TRBJ1-5; D is unresolved. V was clipped by 0 bases and J by 4 bases, with 8 bases between them. The CDR3 covers 14 residues. Germline assignment: CDR1 SGHRS and CDR2 YFSETQ. CDR3 nucleotides: TGCGCCAGCAGCTTGGGAGGTATGAATCAGCCCCAGCATTTT. Translation: CASSLGGMNQPQHF. The complete variable domain, with remaining parts taken from reference TRBV5-1 and TRBJ1-5, reads KAGVTQTPRYLIKTRGQQVTLSCSPISGHRSVSWYQQTPGQGLQFLFEYFSETQRNKGNFPGRFSGRQFSNSRSEMNVSTLELGDSALYLCASSLGGMNQPQHFGDGTRLSIL.

The rearrangement joins TRBV9 to TRBJ2-4; a possible D gene is TRBD1 (7 bases). Germline loops: CDR1 SGDLS, CDR2 YYNGEE. Trimming stripped 4 bases from V and 7 bases from J, with 12 bases between. This CDR3 spans 13 amino acids. The CDR3 bases are TGTGCCAGCAGCCAAGCAGGGGGGAACATTCAGTACTTC. Protein product: CASSQAGGNIQYF.

J is TRBJ1-2 and V is TRBV11-2; possibly TRBD1 for D (5 bases). The V gene lost 5 bases and the J gene lost 0 bases, with 22 bases spanning the gap. In germline, CDR1 is SGHAT, CDR2 FQNNGV. The CDR3 runs to 18 residues. DNA for the CDR3: TGTGCCAGCAGCATTGAACCGGGTCCCATAGGGGCTAACTATGGCTACACCTTC. Translating it yields CASSIEPGPIGANYGYTF. The whole variable domain, remainder taken from reference TRBV11-2 and TRBJ1-2, is EAGVAQSPRYKIIEKRQSVAFWCNPISGHATLYWYQQILGQGPKLLIQFQNNGVVDDSQLPKDRFSAERLKGVDSTLKIQPAKLEDSAVYLCASSIEPGPIGANYGYTFGSGTRLTVV.

The rearrangement joins TRBV6-1 to TRBJ2-7; 8 bases are shared with TRBD1. Trimming cost V 5 bases and J 5 bases; bases outside gene matches: 11. CDR1 and CDR2 (germline): MNHNS, SASEGT. This CDR3 contains 15 residues. Written as DNA, the CDR3 is TGTGCCAGCAGTTGGGACCGGGACAGGCCTGACGAGCAGTACTTC. Translated: CASSWDRDRPDEQYF.

The genes are TRBV29-1 and TRBJ2-1; no clear D. The CDR3 is 10 amino acids. The germline V gene encodes CDR1 SQVTM and CDR2 ANQGSEA. V lost 5 bases, J lost 15 bases, and 14 bases lay in between. The CDR3 sequence is CSVLGSSLFF. DNA of the CDR3: TGCAGCGTTCTTGGATCCTCGTTGTTCTTC.

V gene TRBV28 combines with J gene TRBJ1-5; a possible D gene is TRBD1 (5 bases). V lost 2 bases, J lost 2 bases, and 13 bases lay in between. The CDR3 spans 16 residues. Germline lookup yields CDR1 MDHEN and CDR2 SYDVKM. Written as DNA, the CDR3 is TGTGCCAGCAGTTTAGAGGGGTGGGGGGGCAATCAGCCCCAGCATTTT. The encoded protein is CASSLEGWGGNQPQHF.

This sequence joins TRBV5-4 and TRBJ2-2; D possibly corresponds to TRBD1 (6 bases). V lost 4 bases to trimming and J lost 0 bases, with 25 bases between them. Germline V lookup: CDR1 SGHNT, CDR2 YYREEE (reference sequence). The CDR3 has 20 residues. Here the CDR3 DNA reads TGTGCCAGCAGCAATGGGGTTGTACGACAGGCGAAGGCGAACACCGGGGAGCTGTTTTTT. This translates into CASSNGVVRQAKANTGELFF.

The rearrangement uses TRBV7-8 and TRBJ2-7; D is undetermined. The CDR3 contains 12 residues. Germline V gives CDR1 SGHVS, CDR2 FQNEAQ. Trimming stripped 5 bases from V and 6 bases from J, with 11 bases between. This CDR3 is CASSPWEPEQYF. The CDR3 DNA sequence: TGTGCCAGCAGCCCCTGGGAACCCGAGCAGTACTTC. Full variable domain (rest looked up from reference TRBV7-8 and TRBJ2-7): GAGVSQSPRYKVAKRGQDVALRCDPISGHVSLFWYQQALGQGPEFLTYFQNEAQLDKSGLPSDRFFAERPEGSVSTLKIQRTQQEDSAVYLCASSPWEPEQYFGPGTRLTVT.

The J gene is TRBJ2-1, the V gene TRBV6-5; 7 positions match TRBD2. The CDR3 loop spans 16 amino acids. After removal of 0 bases from V and 4 bases from J, the junction contained 6 bases not matched to a gene. The germline gives CDR1 MNHEY, CDR2 SVGAGI. The CDR3 is CASSYSFTAGYNEQFF. The DNA for the CDR3 is TGTGCCAGCAGTTACTCGTTCACAGCGGGATACAATGAGCAGTTCTTC.

The chain recombines TRBV27 with TRBJ2-1; no clear D gene. Trimming shortened V by 1 base and J by 9 bases, and 13 bases separated the two germline ends. The CDR3 sequence is 14 residues long. Germline-derived CDR1 and CDR2 are MNHEY and SMNVEV (reference sequence). DNA of the CDR3: TGTGCCAGCAGTTTATTCAGCGTGCGTGTTGAGCAGTTCTTC. Its translation: CASSLFSVRVEQFF.

This clone was picked up one time. The chain couples TRBV7-8 to TRBJ1-3; 10 bases are shared with TRBD1. V was pared by 4 bases and J by 7 bases, with 7 bases of the junction left unmatched. This CDR3 has 15 residues. Per the germline V gene, CDR1 is SGHVS and CDR2 is FQNEAQ. The CDR3 sequence: CASSSTGGNLNTIYF. In DNA form, the CDR3 reads TGTGCCAGCAGCTCGACAGGGGGCAATCTCAACACCATATATTTT.

The chain employs TRBV6-6 and TRBJ1-2; 8 bases fit TRBD1. Germline values: CDR1 MNHNY, CDR2 SVGAGI (reference sequence). The CDR3 contains 13 residues. The junction had 8 bases not matched to a gene; V was cut back by 7 bases and J by 7 bases. CDR3 amino acids: CASTRGQGGGYTF. The DNA for the CDR3 is TGTGCCAGCACTAGAGGACAGGGAGGTGGCTACACCTTC.

The chain recombines TRBV27 with TRBJ2-1, with 8 bases that match TRBD1. V dropped 6 bases and J dropped 6; count of bases not matched to a gene: 10. Looked up from germline, CDR1 is MNHEY and CDR2 is SMNVEV (reference sequence). CDR3 length equals 15 residues. CDR3 protein: CASSIPDRGRNEQFF. CDR3 coding DNA: TGTGCCAGCAGCATCCCCGACAGGGGCCGCAATGAGCAGTTCTTC.

This clone has just a few counts. The J gene is TRBJ1-5, the V gene TRBV27; D not resolved. This CDR3 has 16 residues. V was cut by 2 bases and J by 0 bases, with 11 bases left in between. Germline V gene sequence: CDR1 MNHEY, CDR2 SMNVEV (reference sequence). The CDR3 is CASSLTPSYSNQPQHF. In DNA, the CDR3 is TGTGCCAGCAGTTTAACCCCCTCTTATAGCAATCAGCCCCAGCATTTT.

V gene TRBV6-5 combines with J gene TRBJ2-5; no firm D call. Germline CDR1 MNHEY, CDR2 SVGAGI. V shed 7 bases and J shed 7 bases, with 19 bases lying between them. The CDR3 covers 14 residues. CDR3 nucleotides: TGTGCCAGCACCGCAGGTTCGGCCGGATGGACCCAGTACTTC. As protein: CASTAGSAGWTQYF.

The rearrangement uses TRBV2 and TRBJ2-5, with TRBD2 identical over 7 bases. CDR3 length: 15 amino acids. V gave up 8 bases and J gave up 6 bases; unmatched junction bases: 15. Germline V gene sequence: CDR1 SNHLY, CDR2 FYNNEI. The DNA of the CDR3 is TGTGCCAGCTTGCTTGAAATATGGGGGGGAAAGACCCAGTACTTC. Translating gives CASLLEIWGGKTQYF.

V is TRBV10-3 and J is TRBJ2-2; 10 nucleotides align to TRBD2. The V and J ends lost 10 bases and 4 bases, in that order; junction bases with no gene match: 6. The length of the CDR3 is 14 residues. The germline V gene encodes CDR1 ENHRY and CDR2 SYGVKD. In DNA, the CDR3 is TGTGCCAGCAAAGCGGGAGGGAGCACCGGGGAGCTGTTTTTT. It encodes CASKAGGSTGELFF.

The rearrangement uses TRBV5-8 and TRBJ1-6; D is perhaps TRBD1 (5 bases). The ends were cut back, 2 bases at V and 0 bases at J, with 15 bases in the middle. CDR3 length equals 18 residues. Looked up from germline, CDR1 is SGHTS and CDR2 is YDEGEE. CDR3 region: CASSFGTIRSSYNSPLHF. The CDR3 bases are TGTGCCAGCAGCTTCGGGACGATAAGGAGCTCCTATAATTCACCCCTCCACTTT.

V and J are TRBV19 and TRBJ1-1; D not certain. Germline CDR1 is LNHDA and CDR2 is SQIVND (reference sequence). Trimming removed 7 bases from V and 5 bases from J, with 17 bases in between. The CDR3 covers 14 residues. The CDR3 DNA reads TGTGCCAGTAAGAGGGATTTCGGTCGGACTGAAGCTTTCTTT. Amino acids: CASKRDFGRTEAFF.

The chain combines TRBV5-6 with TRBJ2-7; 7 nucleotides agree with TRBD2. The length of the CDR3 is 16 residues. Germline-derived CDR1 and CDR2 are SGHDT and YYEEEE. V was pared by 2 bases and J by 7 bases, with 15 bases of the junction left unmatched. The CDR3 spells CASSFGGRGKFREQYF. Here the CDR3 DNA reads TGTGCCAGCAGCTTCGGTGGGCGGGGGAAATTTCGTGAGCAGTACTTC.

The CDR3 loop reads CASSINPQGAVGAFF. The CDR3 DNA reads TGTGCCAGTAGTATAAACCCTCAGGGGGCAGTGGGAGCTTTCTTT. The V and J genes are TRBV19 and TRBJ1-1; TRBD1 agrees at 8 bases. The CDR3 contains 15 residues. V dropped 2 bases and J dropped 10; count of bases not matched to a gene: 12. CDR1 LNHDA and CDR2 SQIVND come from the germline V gene (reference sequence).

The chain joins TRBV5-8 to TRBJ2-7; possible D gene TRBD2, 5 bases. Germline V CDR1 and CDR2: SGHTS, YDEGEE. CDR3 length: 12 amino acids. V was cut by 7 bases and J by 7 bases, with 15 bases left in between. CDR3 residues: CASARRSWEQYF. The CDR3 DNA reads as TGTGCCAGCGCCCGGAGGTCTTGGGAGCAGTACTTC.